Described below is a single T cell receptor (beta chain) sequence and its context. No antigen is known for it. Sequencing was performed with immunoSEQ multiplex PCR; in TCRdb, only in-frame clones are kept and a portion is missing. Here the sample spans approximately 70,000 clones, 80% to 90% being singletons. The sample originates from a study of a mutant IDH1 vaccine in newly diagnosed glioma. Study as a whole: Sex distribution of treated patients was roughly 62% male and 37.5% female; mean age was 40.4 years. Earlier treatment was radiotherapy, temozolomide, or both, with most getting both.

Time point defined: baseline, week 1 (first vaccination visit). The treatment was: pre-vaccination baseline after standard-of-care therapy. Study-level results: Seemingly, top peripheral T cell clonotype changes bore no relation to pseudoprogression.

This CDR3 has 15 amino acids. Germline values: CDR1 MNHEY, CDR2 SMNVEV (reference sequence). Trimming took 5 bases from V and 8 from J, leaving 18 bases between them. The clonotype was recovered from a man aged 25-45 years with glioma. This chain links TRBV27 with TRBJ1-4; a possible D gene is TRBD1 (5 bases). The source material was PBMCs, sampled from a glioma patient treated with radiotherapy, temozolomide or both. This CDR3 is CASSARASGWEKLFF. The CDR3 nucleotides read TGTGCCAGCAGTGCCAGGGCTTCCGGGTGGGAAAAACTGTTTTTT.